The entry below gives a single T cell receptor beta chain sequence along with its context. Its antigen is not known. Germline loops: CDR1 MNHEY, CDR2 SMNVEV (reference sequence). Trimming shortened V by 5 bases and J by 7 bases, and 14 bases separated the two germline ends. The CDR3 contains 13 residues. This specimen belongs to a study of T cell responses to AZD1222 COVID-19 vaccine. Profiling relied on immunoSEQ multiplex PCR, and the TCRdb table lists in-frame clones only, not all of them. The repertoire consists of fewer than 180,000 clones, with about 92% occurring once and the leading ten covering about 3.3%. Study-wide results and limits: A reported finding is that nearly half of spike-specific TCRs target unmutated variant regions.

The analysis combined second doses at about 4 or about 12 weeks. The origin of this receptor is an adult who received the AZD1222 COVID-19 vaccine. This chain links TRBV27 with TRBJ1-2, with D perhaps matching TRBD1 (6 bases). Here the sequenced sample was peripheral blood, taken 28 days after the second AZD1222 dose. The CDR3 region is CASSPQGRSGYTF. CDR3 coding DNA: TGTGCCAGCAGTCCCCAGGGGAGGTCTGGCTACACCTTC.